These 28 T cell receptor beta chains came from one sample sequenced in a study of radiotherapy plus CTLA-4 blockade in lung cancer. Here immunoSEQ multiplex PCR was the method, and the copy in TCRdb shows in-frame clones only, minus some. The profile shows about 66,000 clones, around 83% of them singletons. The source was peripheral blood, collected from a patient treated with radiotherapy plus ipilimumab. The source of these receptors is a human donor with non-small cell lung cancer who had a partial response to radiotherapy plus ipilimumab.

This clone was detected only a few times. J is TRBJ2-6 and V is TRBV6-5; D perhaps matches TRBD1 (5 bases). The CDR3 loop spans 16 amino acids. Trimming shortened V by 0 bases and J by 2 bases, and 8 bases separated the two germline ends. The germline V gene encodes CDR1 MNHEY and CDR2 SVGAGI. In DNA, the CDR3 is TGTGCCAGCAGTTACTCACGCAGGGCTGGGGCCAACGTCCTGACTTTC. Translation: CASSYSRRAGANVLTF.

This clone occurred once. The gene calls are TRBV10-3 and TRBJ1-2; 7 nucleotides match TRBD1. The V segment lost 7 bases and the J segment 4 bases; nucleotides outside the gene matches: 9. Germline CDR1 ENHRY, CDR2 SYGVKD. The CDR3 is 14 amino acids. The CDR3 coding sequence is TGTGCCATCACTGCTACCGGGACAGCCTATGGCTACACCTTC. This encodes CAITATGTAYGYTF.

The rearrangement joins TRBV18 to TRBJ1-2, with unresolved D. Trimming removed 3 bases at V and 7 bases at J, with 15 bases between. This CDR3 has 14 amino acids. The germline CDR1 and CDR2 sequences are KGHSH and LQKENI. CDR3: CASSPPGSLSGYTF. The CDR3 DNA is TGTGCCAGCTCACCTCCGGGATCCCTGAGTGGCTACACCTTC.

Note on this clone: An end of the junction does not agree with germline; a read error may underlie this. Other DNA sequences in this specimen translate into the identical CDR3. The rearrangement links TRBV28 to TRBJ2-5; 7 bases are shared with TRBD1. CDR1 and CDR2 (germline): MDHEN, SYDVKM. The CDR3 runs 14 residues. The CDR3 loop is CASSSGQPQETQYF. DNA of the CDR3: TGTGCCAGCAGTTCGGGACAGCCTCAAGAGACCCAATACTTC.

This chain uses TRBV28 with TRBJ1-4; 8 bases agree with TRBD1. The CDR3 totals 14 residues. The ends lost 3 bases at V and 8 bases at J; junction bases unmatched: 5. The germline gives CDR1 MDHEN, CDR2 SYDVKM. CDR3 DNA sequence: TGTGCCAGCAGTTTTTGGCAGGGGGCGGAAAAACTGTTTTTT. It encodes CASSFWQGAEKLFF.

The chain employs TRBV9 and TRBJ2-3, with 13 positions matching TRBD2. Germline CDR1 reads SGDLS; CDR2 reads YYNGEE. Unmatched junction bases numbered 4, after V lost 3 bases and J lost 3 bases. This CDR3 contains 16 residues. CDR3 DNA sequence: TGTGCCAGCAGCGAGAGGGGACTAGCGGGAACAGATACGCAGTATTTT. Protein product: CASSERGLAGTDTQYF.

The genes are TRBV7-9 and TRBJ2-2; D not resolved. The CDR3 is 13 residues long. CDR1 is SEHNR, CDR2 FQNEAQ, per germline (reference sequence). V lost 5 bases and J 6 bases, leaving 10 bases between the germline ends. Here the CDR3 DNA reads TGTGCCAGCAGCCCAGAGGCGGCCGGGGAGCTGTTTTTT. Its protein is CASSPEAAGELFF.

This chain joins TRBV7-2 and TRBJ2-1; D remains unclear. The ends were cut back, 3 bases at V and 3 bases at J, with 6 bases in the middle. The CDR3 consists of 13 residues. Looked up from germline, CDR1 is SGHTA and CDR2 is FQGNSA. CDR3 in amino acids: CASSFDFYNEQFF. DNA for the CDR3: TGTGCCAGCAGCTTCGACTTCTACAATGAGCAGTTCTTC. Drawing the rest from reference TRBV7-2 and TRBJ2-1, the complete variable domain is GAGVSQSPSNKVTEKGKDVELRCDPISGHTALYWYRQSLGQGLEFLIYFQGNSAPDKSGLPSDRFSAERTGGSVSTLTIQRTQQEDSAVYLCASSFDFYNEQFFGPGTRLTVL.

CDR3 coding DNA: TGTGCCAGCAGCGGGACAGGGGAAGATACGCAGTATTTT. Translation gives CASSGTGEDTQYF. J is TRBJ2-3 and V is TRBV9; TRBD1 agrees at 9 bases. This CDR3 contains 13 residues. Germline V gene lookup returns CDR1 SGDLS and CDR2 YYNGEE. J gave up 5 bases and V 3 bases, and 1 base lay outside the gene matches.

The CDR3 reads CASSQPSGHTEAFF. The CDR3 nucleotides read TGTGCCAGCAGCCAACCATCGGGTCACACTGAAGCTTTCTTT. The chain joins TRBV4-2 to TRBJ1-1, with D unclear. Germline CDR1 LGHNA, CDR2 YNFKEQ. Trimming shortened V by 2 bases and J by 3 bases, and 10 bases separated the two germline ends. This CDR3 comprises 14 residues.

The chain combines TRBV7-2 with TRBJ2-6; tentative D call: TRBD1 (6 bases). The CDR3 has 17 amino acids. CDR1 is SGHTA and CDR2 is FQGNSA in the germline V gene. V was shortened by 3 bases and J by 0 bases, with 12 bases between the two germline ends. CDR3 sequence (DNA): TGTGCCAGCAGCTTTAGGACAGTTCTCTCTGGGGCCAACGTCCTGACTTTC. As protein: CASSFRTVLSGANVLTF.

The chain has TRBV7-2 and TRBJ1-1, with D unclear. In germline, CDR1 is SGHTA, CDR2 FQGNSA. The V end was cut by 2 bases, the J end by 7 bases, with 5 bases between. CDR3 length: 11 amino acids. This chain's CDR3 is CASSLRFEAFF. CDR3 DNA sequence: TGTGCCAGCAGCTTACGTTTTGAAGCTTTCTTT.

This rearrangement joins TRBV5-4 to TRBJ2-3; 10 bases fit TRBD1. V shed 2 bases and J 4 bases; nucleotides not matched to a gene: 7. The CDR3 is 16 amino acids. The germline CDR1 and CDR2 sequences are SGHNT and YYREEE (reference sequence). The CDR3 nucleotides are TGTGCCAGCAGCTTCCCGGGACAGGGGTTGGCAGATACGCAGTATTTT. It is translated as CASSFPGQGLADTQYF.

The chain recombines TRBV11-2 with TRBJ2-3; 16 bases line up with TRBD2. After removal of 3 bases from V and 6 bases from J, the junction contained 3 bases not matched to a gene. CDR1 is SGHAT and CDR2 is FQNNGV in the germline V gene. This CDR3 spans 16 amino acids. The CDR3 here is CASSLGTSGRVDTQYF. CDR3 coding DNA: TGTGCCAGCAGCTTGGGGACTAGCGGGAGGGTGGATACGCAGTATTTT.

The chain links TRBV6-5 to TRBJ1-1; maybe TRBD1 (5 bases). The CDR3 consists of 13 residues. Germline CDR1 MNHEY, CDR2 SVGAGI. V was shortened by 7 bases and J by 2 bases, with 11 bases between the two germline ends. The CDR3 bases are TGTGCCAGCACCTGGGGGGTCAACACTGAAGCTTTCTTT. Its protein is CASTWGVNTEAFF.

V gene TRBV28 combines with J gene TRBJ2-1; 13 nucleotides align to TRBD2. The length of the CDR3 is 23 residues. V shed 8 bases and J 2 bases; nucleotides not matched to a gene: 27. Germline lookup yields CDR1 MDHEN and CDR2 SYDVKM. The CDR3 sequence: CASGSGYPGNGGLAGVAYNEQFF. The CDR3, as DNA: TGTGCCAGCGGTAGCGGGTATCCGGGCAACGGAGGACTAGCGGGAGTAGCCTACAATGAGCAGTTCTTC. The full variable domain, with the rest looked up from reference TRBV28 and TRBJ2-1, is DVKVTQSSRYLVKRTGEKVFLECVQDMDHENMFWYRQDPGLGLRLIYFSYDVKMKEKGDIPEGYSVSREKKERFSLILESASTNQTSMYLCASGSGYPGNGGLAGVAYNEQFFGPGTRLTVL.

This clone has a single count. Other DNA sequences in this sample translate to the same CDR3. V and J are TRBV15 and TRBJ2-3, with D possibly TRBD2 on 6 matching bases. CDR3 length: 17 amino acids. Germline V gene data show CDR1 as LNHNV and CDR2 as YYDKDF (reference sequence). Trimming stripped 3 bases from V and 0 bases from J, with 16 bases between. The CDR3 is CATSRPGWGTSTDTQYF. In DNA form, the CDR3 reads TGTGCCACCAGCAGGCCAGGGTGGGGGACTAGCACAGATACGCAGTATTTT.

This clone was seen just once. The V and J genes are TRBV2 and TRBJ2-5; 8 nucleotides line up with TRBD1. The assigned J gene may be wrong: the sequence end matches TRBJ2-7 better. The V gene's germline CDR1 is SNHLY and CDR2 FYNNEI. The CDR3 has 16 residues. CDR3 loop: CASSDPTGDRYYEQYF. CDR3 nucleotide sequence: TGTGCCAGCAGTGACCCGACAGGGGATCGGTACTACGAGCAGTACTTC.

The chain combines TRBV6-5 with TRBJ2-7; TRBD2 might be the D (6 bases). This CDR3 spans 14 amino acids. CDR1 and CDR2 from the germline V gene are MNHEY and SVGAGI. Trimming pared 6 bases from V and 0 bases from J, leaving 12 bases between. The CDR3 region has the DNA TGTGCCAGCAGCCTTACTAGCACCTCCTACGAGCAGTACTTC. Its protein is CASSLTSTSYEQYF.

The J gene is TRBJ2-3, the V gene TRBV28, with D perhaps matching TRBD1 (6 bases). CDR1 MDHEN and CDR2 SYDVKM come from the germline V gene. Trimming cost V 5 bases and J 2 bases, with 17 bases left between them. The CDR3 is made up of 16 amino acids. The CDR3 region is CASSQQGVGNTDTQYF. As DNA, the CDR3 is TGTGCCAGCAGTCAACAGGGTGTGGGTAACACAGATACGCAGTATTTT.

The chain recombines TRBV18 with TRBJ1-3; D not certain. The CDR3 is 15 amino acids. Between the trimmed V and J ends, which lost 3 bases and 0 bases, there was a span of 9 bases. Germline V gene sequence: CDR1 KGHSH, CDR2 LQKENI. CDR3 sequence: CASSPREISGNTIYF. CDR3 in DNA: TGTGCCAGCTCACCCCGGGAAATCTCTGGAAACACCATATATTTT.

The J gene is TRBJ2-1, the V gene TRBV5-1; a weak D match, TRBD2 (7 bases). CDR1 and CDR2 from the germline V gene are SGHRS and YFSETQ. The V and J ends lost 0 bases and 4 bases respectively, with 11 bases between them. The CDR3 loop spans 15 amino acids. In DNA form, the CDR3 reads TGCGCCAGCAGCTTGGAGGGGGGGGCTTACAATGAGCAGTTCTTC. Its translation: CASSLEGGAYNEQFF.

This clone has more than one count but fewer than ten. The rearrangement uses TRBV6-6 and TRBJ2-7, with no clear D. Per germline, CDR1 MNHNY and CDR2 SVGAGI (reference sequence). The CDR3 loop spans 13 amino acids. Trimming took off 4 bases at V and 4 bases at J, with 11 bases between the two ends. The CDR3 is CASSSAGSYEQYF. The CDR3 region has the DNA TGTGCCAGCAGTTCGGCAGGATCTTACGAGCAGTACTTC.

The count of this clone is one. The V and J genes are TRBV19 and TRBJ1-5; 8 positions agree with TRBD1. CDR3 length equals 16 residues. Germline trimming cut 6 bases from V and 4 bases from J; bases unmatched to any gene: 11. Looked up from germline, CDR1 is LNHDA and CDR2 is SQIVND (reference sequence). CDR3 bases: TGTGCCAGTAGATCCCCGGGGACAGGAGGGAATCAGCCCCAGCATTTT. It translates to CASRSPGTGGNQPQHF.

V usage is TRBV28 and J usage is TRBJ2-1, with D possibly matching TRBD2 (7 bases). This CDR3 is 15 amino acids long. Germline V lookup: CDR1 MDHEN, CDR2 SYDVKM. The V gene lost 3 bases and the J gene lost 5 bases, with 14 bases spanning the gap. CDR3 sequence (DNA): TGTGCCAGCAGTTTGCGGGCGGGGGCGAACAATGAGCAGTTCTTC. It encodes CASSLRAGANNEQFF.

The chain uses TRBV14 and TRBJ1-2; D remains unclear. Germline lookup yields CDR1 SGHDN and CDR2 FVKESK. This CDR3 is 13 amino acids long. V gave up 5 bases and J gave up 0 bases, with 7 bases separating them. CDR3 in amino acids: CASSSVANYGYTF. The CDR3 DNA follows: TGTGCCAGCAGCTCCGTAGCTAACTATGGCTACACCTTC.

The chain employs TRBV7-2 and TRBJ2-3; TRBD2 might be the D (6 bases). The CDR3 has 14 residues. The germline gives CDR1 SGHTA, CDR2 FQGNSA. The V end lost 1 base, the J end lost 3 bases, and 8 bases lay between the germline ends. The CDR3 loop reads CASSLERETDTQYF. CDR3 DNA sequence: TGTGCCAGCAGCTTAGAACGGGAGACAGATACGCAGTATTTT. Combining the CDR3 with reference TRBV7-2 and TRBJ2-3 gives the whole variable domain GAGVSQSPSNKVTEKGKDVELRCDPISGHTALYWYRQSLGQGLEFLIYFQGNSAPDKSGLPSDRFSAERTGGSVSTLTIQRTQQEDSAVYLCASSLERETDTQYFGPGTRLTVL.

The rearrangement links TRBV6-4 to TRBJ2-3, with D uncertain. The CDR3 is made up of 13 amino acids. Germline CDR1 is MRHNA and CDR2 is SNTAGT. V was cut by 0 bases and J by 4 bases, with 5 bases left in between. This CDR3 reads CASSDSEADTQYF. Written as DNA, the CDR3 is TGTGCCAGCAGTGACTCAGAGGCAGATACGCAGTATTTT.